These 10 T cell receptor beta chains share one sample of origin, sequenced in a study of T cells in Graves' hyperthyroidism and ophthalmopathy. RNA transcripts served as the template for amplifying TCR beta CDR3 regions. An initial round of RT-PCR targeting the TCR CDR3 relied on the HTBI primer set. Each CDR3 protein gets one entry after TCRdb re-called the multiplex PCR reads with MiXCR. The sample yields about 640,000 distinct CDR3 sequences, under 25% seen once. The specimen sequenced was blood. These receptors were obtained from a man younger than 45 with Graves' ophthalmopathy.

This clonotype has ten or more counts. CDR3 loop: CSVDAQGGYTF. CDR3 coding DNA: TGCAGCGTTGATGCCCAGGGGGGCTACACCTTC. The chain has TRBV29-1 and TRBJ1-2, with a tentative D call TRBD1 (6 bases). The CDR3 is 11 residues long. CDR1 and CDR2 from the germline V gene are SQVTM and ANQGSEA. V was pared by 3 bases and J by 8 bases, with 10 bases between.

The chain combines TRBV6-2 or TRBV6-3 with TRBJ1-2; 7 bases align to TRBD1. Germline CDR1 MNHEY, CDR2 SVGEGT. The CDR3 is made up of 15 amino acids. V was clipped by 6 bases and J by 4 bases; unmatched bases: 11. The CDR3 DNA reads TGTGCCAGCAGAAGCTTGGTGACAGGGTTCTATGGCTACACCTTC. As protein: CASRSLVTGFYGYTF.

This clonotype was recorded a few times. The chain recombines TRBV27 with TRBJ2-7; 8 nucleotides line up with TRBD2. The germline CDR1 and CDR2 sequences are MNHEY and SMNVEV (reference sequence). V lost 6 bases, J lost 2 bases, and 6 bases stayed unmatched. The CDR3 has 14 amino acids. DNA of the CDR3: TGTGCCAGCAGCTTCGGGAGGGCCCCCTACGAGCAGTACTTC. As protein: CASSFGRAPYEQYF.

The chain uses TRBV20-1 and TRBJ2-1; 11 nucleotides agree with TRBD2. Per the germline V gene, CDR1 is DFQATT and CDR2 is SNEGSKA (reference sequence). The CDR3 sequence is 14 residues long. Trimming cost V 6 bases and J 8 bases; bases outside gene matches: 9. In nucleotides, the CDR3 is TGCAGTGCAATACTAGCGGGAGTCAGGTATGAGCAGTTCTTC. Translating gives CSAILAGVRYEQFF.

V is TRBV12-3 or TRBV12-4 and J is TRBJ2-2, with 8 nucleotides matching TRBD2. This CDR3 region has 15 residues. With 1 base clipped from V and 6 bases from J, the junction kept 4 bases outside the gene matches. CDR3 bases: TGTGCCAGCAGTTTAGAAGCGGGAGTCCCCGGGGAGCTGTTTTTT. Protein: CASSLEAGVPGELFF.

The chain employs TRBV29-1 and TRBJ1-1; possible D gene TRBD1, 6 bases. In germline, CDR1 is SQVTM, CDR2 ANQGSEA. The CDR3 covers 14 residues. The ends were cut back, 0 bases at V and 6 bases at J, with 14 bases in the middle. The DNA for the CDR3 is TGCAGCGTTGAAGATCAGGGGAGTACATCTGAAGCTTTCTTT. Its translation is CSVEDQGSTSEAFF.

The rearrangement joins TRBV28 to TRBJ2-7; D may be TRBD1 (6 bases). The CDR3 is 15 amino acids. Germline CDR1 is MDHEN and CDR2 is SYDVKM. Trimming pared 5 bases from V and 0 bases from J, leaving 14 bases between. The CDR3 is CASSLHRASSYEQYF. The CDR3 nucleotides are TGTGCCAGCAGTCTCCACAGGGCGAGCTCCTACGAGCAGTACTTC.

This clonotype was recorded many times. The genes are TRBV28 and TRBJ1-4; 7 bases fit TRBD1. V lost 5 bases and J lost 0; bases outside the gene matches: 3. The CDR3 sequence is 15 residues long. Germline V gene data show CDR1 as MDHEN and CDR2 as SYDVKM. The CDR3 nucleotides are TGTGCCAGCAGTGAGCAGGGGGCAACTAATGAAAAACTGTTTTTT. Amino acids: CASSEQGATNEKLFF.

Details on this clonotype: This clone may be a read error of a much larger clone one base away. This CDR3 is missing its conserved last phenylalanine or tryptophan, likely due to a read error. The chain links TRBV28 to TRBJ2-5, with 8 bases lining up with TRBD1. The CDR3 extends over 16 amino acids. V trimming: 4 bases; J trimming: 3 bases; junction bases outside the gene matches: 10. Looked up from germline, CDR1 is MDHEN and CDR2 is SYDVKM. The CDR3 reads CASSSLLTGEEETQYL. The CDR3 nucleotides read TGTGCCAGCAGTTCACTCCTGACAGGGGAGGAAGAGACCCAGTACCTC.

This clonotype was observed at least ten times. The CDR3 sequence: CASSLGQNNSPLHF. The CDR3 bases are TGTGCCAGCAGTTTGGGACAGAATAATTCACCCCTCCACTTT. V is TRBV12-3 or TRBV12-4 and J is TRBJ1-6, with TRBD1 matching 7 bases. The V segment lost 3 bases and the J segment 5 bases; nucleotides outside the gene matches: 1. This CDR3 is built from 14 residues.